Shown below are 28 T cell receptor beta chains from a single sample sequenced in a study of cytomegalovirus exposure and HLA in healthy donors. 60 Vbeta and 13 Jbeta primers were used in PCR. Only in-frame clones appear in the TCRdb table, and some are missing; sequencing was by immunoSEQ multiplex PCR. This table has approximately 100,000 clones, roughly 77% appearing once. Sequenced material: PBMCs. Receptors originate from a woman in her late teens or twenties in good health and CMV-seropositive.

The CDR3 DNA reads TGTGCCAGCAGCCAAGAGTCCTTGGGCAGGGGCCTACTAAGCTCTGGAAACACCATATATTTT. It is translated as CASSQESLGRGLLSSGNTIYF. The chain recombines TRBV4-2 with TRBJ1-3; the D gene is possibly TRBD1 (6 bases). CDR3 size: 21 residues. V gave up 0 bases and J gave up 0 bases, with 24 bases separating them. From germline, CDR1 is LGHNA and CDR2 YNFKEQ.

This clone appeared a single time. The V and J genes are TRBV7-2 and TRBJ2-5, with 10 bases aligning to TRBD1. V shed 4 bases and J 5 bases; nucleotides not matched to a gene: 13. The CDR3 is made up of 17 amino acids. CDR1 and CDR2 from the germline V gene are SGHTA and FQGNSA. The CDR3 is CASSSPWRDRGWETQYF. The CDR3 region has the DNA TGTGCCAGCAGCTCTCCGTGGAGGGACAGGGGATGGGAGACCCAGTACTTC. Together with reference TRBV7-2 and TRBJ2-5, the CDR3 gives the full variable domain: GAGVSQSPSNKVTEKGKDVELRCDPISGHTALYWYRQSLGQGLEFLIYFQGNSAPDKSGLPSDRFSAERTGGSVSTLTIQRTQQEDSAVYLCASSSPWRDRGWETQYFGPGTRLLVL.

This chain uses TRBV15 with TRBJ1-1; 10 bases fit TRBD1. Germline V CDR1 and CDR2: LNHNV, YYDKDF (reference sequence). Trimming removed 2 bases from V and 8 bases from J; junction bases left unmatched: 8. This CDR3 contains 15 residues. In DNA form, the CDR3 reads TGTGCCACCAGCAGACTCGTGCCGGGACAGGGGGAAGCTTTCTTT. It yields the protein CATSRLVPGQGEAFF.

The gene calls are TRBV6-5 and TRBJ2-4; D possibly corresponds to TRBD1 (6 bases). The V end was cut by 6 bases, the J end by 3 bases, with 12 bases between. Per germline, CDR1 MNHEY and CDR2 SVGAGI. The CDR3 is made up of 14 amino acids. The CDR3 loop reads CASRPQGVKNIQYF. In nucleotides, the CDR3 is TGTGCCAGCAGACCACAGGGAGTCAAAAACATTCAGTACTTC.

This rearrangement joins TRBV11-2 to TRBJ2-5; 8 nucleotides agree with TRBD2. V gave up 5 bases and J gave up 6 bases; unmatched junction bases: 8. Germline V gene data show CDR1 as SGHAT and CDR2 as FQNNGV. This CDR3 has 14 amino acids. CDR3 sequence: CASSDLRGAKTQYF. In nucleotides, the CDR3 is TGTGCCAGCAGCGACCTGCGGGGGGCAAAGACCCAGTACTTC.

In nucleotides, the CDR3 is TGTGCCAGCAGCTCCGGACAGACCCCGGACACCGGGGAGCTGTTTTTT. Protein: CASSSGQTPDTGELFF. The chain is built from TRBV11-3 and TRBJ2-2; possibly TRBD1 for D (6 bases). V lost 4 bases and J lost 3, with 15 bases in between. CDR1 is SGHNT and CDR2 is YENEEA in the germline V gene. CDR3 length: 16 amino acids.

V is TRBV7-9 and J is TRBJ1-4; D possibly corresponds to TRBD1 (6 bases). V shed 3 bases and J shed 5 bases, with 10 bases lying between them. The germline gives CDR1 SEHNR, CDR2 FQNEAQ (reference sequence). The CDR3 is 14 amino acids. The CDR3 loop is CASSFGRGNEKLFF. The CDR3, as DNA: TGTGCCAGCAGCTTTGGCAGGGGAAATGAAAAACTGTTTTTT.

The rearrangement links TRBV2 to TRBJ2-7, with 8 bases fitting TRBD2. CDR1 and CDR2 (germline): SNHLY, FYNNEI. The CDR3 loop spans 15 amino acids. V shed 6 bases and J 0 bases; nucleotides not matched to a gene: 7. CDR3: CASRGAGVPSYEQYF. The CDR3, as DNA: TGTGCCAGCAGGGGAGCGGGAGTTCCCTCCTACGAGCAGTACTTC.

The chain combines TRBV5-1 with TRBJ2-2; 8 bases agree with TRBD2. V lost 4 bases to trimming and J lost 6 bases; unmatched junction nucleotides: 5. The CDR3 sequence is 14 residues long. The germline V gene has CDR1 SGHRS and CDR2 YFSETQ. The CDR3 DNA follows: TGCGCCAGCAGCGAAGCGGGAGTTCCCGGGGAGCTGTTTTTT. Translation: CASSEAGVPGELFF.

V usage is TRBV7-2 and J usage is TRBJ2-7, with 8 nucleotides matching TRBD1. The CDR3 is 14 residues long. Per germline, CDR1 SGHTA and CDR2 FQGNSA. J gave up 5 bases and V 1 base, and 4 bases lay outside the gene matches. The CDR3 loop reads CASSLVSGGNEQYF. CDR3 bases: TGTGCCAGCAGCTTAGTTTCAGGGGGCAACGAGCAGTACTTC.

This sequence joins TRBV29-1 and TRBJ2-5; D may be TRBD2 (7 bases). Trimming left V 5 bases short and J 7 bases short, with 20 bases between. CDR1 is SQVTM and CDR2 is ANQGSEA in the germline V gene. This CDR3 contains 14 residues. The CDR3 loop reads CSVYHGGLAGTQYF. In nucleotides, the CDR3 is TGCAGCGTTTACCACGGGGGGCTCGCCGGGACCCAGTACTTC.

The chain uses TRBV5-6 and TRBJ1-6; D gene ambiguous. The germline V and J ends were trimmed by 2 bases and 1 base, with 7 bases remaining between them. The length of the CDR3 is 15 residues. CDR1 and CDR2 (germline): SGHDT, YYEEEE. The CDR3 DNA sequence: TGTGCCAGCAGCTTCGGGGTATCCTATAATTCACCCCTCCACTTT. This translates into CASSFGVSYNSPLHF.

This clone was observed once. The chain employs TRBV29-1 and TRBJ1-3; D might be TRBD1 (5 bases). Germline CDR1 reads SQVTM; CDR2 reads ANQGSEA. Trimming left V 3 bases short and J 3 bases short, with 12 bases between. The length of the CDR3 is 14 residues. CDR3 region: CSVDYQGGGNTIYF. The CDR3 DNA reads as TGCAGCGTTGATTACCAGGGAGGTGGAAACACCATATATTTT.

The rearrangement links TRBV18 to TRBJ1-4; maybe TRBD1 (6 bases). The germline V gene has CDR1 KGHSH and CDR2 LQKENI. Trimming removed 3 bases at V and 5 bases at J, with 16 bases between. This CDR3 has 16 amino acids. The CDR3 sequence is CASSPVWGGKNEKLFF. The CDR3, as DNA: TGTGCCAGCTCACCGGTTTGGGGGGGCAAAAATGAAAAACTGTTTTTT. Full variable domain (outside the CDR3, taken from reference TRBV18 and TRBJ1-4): NAGVMQNPRHLVRRRGQEARLRCSPMKGHSHVYWYRQLPEEGLKFMVYLQKENIIDESGMPKERFSAEFPKEGPSILRIQQVVRGDSAAYFCASSPVWGGKNEKLFFGSGTQLSVL.

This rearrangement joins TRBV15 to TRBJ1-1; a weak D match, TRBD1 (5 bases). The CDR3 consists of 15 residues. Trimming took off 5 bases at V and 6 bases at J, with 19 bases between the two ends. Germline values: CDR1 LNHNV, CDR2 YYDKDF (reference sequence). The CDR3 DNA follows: TGTGCCACCAGCCCTGAGGACCGCAGGGTCGCTGAAGCTTTCTTT. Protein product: CATSPEDRRVAEAFF.

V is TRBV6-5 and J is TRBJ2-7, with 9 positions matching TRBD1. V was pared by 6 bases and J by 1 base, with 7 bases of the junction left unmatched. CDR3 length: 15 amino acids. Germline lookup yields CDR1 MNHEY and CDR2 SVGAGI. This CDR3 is CASRPTGGASYEQYF. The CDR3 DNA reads TGTGCCAGCAGACCCACAGGGGGCGCGTCCTACGAGCAGTACTTC.

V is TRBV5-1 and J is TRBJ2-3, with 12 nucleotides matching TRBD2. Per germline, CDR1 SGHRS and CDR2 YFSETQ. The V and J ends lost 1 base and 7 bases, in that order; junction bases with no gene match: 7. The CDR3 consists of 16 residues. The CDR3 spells CASSLRLAGGLYTQYF. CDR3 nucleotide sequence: TGCGCCAGCAGCTTGCGGCTAGCGGGGGGGTTATATACGCAGTATTTT.

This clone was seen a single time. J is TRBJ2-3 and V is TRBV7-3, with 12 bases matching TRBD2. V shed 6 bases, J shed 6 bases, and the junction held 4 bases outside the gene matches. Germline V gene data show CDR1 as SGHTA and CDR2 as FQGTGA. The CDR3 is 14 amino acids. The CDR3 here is CASRQTSGSDTQYF. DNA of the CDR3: TGTGCCAGCAGACAGACTAGCGGGAGTGATACGCAGTATTTT.

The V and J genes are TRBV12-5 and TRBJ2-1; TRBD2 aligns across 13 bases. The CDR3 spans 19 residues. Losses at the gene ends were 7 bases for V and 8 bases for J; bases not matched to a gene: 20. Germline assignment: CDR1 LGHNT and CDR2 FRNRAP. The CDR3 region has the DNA TGTGCTAGTGCCCCGGGACTAGCGGGGATACATGGTTATATTGATGAGCAGTTCTTC. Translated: CASAPGLAGIHGYIDEQFF.

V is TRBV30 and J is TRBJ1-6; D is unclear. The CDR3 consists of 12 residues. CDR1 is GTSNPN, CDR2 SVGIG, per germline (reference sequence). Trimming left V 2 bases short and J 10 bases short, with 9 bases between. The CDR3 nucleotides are TGTGCCTGGAGTAAGAGGGCATCACCCCTCCACTTT. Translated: CAWSKRASPLHF.

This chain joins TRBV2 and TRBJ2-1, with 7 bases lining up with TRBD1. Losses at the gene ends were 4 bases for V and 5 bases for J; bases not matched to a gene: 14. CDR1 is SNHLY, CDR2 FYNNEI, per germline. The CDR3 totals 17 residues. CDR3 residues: CASSGSPTTRGHNEQFF. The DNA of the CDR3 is TGTGCCAGCAGTGGGAGTCCCACTACTAGGGGGCACAATGAGCAGTTCTTC.

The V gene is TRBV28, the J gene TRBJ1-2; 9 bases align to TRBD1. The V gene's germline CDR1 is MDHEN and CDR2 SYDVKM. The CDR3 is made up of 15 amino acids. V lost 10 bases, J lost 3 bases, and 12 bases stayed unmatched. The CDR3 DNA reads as TGTGCCACCCCGCCGGACAGGGGAGGGTACTATGGCTACACCTTC. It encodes CATPPDRGGYYGYTF.

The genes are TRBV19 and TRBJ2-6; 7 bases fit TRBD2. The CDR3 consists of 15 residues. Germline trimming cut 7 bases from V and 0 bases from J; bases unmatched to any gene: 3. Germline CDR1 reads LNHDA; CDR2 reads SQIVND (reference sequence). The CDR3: CASNGGNSGANVLTF. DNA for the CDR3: TGTGCCAGTAACGGGGGGAACTCTGGGGCCAACGTCCTGACTTTC.

The CDR3 region has the DNA TGTGCCAGCAGTGAAAGCCTAGCGGGGACCCAGTACTTC. Translating it yields CASSESLAGTQYF. V is TRBV2 and J is TRBJ2-5; 8 nucleotides align to TRBD2. Germline assignment: CDR1 SNHLY and CDR2 FYNNEI. This CDR3 comprises 13 residues. The ends lost 2 bases at V and 7 bases at J; junction bases unmatched: 3.

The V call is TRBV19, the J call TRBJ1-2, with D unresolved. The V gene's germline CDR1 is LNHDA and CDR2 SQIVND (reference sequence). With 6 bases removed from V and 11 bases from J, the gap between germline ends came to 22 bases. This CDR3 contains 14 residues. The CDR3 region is CASSHVQERKSYTF. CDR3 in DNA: TGTGCCAGTAGCCACGTGCAGGAACGGAAGAGTTACACCTTC.

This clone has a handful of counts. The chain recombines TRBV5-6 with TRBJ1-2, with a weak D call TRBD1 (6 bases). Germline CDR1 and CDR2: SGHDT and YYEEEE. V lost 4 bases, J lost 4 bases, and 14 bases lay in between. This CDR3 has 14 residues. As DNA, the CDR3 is TGTGCCAGCAGCGGAGACTCAGGGGTCTATGGCTACACCTTC. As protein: CASSGDSGVYGYTF.

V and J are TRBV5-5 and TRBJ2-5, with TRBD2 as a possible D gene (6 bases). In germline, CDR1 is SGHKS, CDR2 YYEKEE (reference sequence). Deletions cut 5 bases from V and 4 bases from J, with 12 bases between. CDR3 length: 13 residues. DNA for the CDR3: TGTGCCAGCAGTCAGGGACTTATAGAGACCCAGTACTTC. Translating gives CASSQGLIETQYF.

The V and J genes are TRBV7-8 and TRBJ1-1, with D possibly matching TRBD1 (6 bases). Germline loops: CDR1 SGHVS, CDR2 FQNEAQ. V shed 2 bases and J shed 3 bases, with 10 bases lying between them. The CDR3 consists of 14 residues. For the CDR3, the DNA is TGTGCCAGCAGCTTAAAGGGGGGGGACACTGAAGCTTTCTTT. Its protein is CASSLKGGDTEAFF.